This TCR beta chain emerged from a study of blood T cell repertoires in COVID-19. Study as a whole: The study drew acute and convalescent COVID-19 samples from the United States, Italy and Spain.

The CDR3 is 14 residues long. Trimming removed 8 bases from V and 1 base from J, with 17 bases in between. The germline V gene encodes CDR1 GTSNPN and CDR2 SVGIG (reference sequence). In the authors' methods: Scientists estimated how many nucleated cells there were by amplifying reference gene primers. Libraries were prepared by immunoSEQ multiplex PCR; TCRdb keeps only in-frame clonotypes and omits some of them. V, J and clone size were drawn from that table, and D and trimming were deduced from the DNA. The sample has 200,000 to 300,000 clones, approximately 87% seen once; the top ten hold about 1.4%.

The clonotype was recovered from a middle-aged woman who had recovered from COVID-19. The sample consisted of peripheral blood. The chain couples TRBV30 to TRBJ1-1; D unresolved. CDR3 bases: TGTGCCCGAAACTTCTTAGAAAGGAACACTGAAGCTTTCTTT. This sequence encodes CARNFLERNTEAFF.